These T cell receptor beta chains were read from a single sample in a study of regulatory T cells in long-lasting Graves disease. MiXCR was run by TCRdb on the multiplex PCR reads, yielding one entry per CDR3 protein. The table lists some 340,000 distinct CDR3 sequences, roughly 24% of them singletons, with under 35% in the top ten. Sequencing used peripheral blood mononuclear cells (PBMCs), obtained when the disease was refractory, from a patient treated with antithyroid drugs. These receptors were taken from a woman aged 35 to 49 with Graves disease. The CDR3 runs from the conserved cysteine through the conserved F or W. Size is omitted from some rows. Given values are once, few, many or a class for expanded clones.

many,TRBJ1-5,TRBV2,CASSPLGDQPQHF
many,TRBJ1-2,TRBV15,CATSRGVTTNYGYTF
few,TRBJ2-7,TRBV6-1,CASSDFMGTGTLYEQYF
-,TRBJ2-1,TRBV12-3/TRBV12-4,CASSGLAGMIRTVDEQFF
-,TRBJ2-5,TRBV7-2,CASSLWGGVETQYF
few,TRBJ2-7,TRBV6-1,CASSVGLTGGYEQYF
many,TRBJ2-7,TRBV27,CASSYAASYEQYF
-,TRBJ2-7,TRBV10-3,CAISEGGGTYEQYF
-,TRBJ2-7,TRBV3-1,CASSQVFRSYEQYF
-,TRBJ1-1,TRBV5-1,CASSPGRGMNTEAFF
few,TRBJ1-5,TRBV7-2,CASSSTTGTGGNQPQHF
-,TRBJ1-1,TRBV4-2,CASGRTLGTEAFF
-,TRBJ1-1,TRBV11-2,CASSFALIWEQGGDTGAFF
-,TRBJ2-7,TRBV20-1,CSAQLDRVISYEQYF
many,TRBJ1-1,TRBV28,CASSLRSPEAFF
few,TRBJ2-5,TRBV14,CASSQDELGTQYF
-,TRBJ2-7,TRBV4-1,CASSLYRTSIYEQYF
-,TRBJ1-6,TRBV4-1,CASSQDRRTNSPLHF
-,TRBJ1-1,TRBV19,CASSIVGAGGGTEAFF
many,TRBJ2-5,TRBV6-9,CASSYSGQLTETQYF
few,TRBJ2-4,TRBV18,CASSPTESNIQYF
-,TRBJ1-4,TRBV7-2,CASSTNTRYEKLFF
-,TRBJ2-7,TRBV30,CAWSVDNSGRARQYF
many,TRBJ1-5,TRBV20-1,CSATLSPSRPQHF
-,TRBJ1-1,TRBV19,CASSIWQDGIMNTEAFF
few,TRBJ1-2,TRBV5-5,CASFAQGAGGYTF